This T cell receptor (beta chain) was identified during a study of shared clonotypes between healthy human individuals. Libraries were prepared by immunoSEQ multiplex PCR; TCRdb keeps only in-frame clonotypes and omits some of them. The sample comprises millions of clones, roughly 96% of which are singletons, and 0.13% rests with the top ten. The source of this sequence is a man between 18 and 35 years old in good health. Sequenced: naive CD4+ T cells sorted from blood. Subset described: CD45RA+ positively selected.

The CDR3 sequence is CASSLIQGRDEQYF. In nucleotides, the CDR3 is TGTGCCAGCAGCTTAATTCAGGGCCGCGACGAGCAGTACTTC. The rearrangement links TRBV7-8 to TRBJ2-7; tentative D call: TRBD1 (5 bases). V dropped 2 bases and J dropped 5 bases, with 13 bases sitting between them. The CDR3 is 14 amino acids. CDR1 and CDR2 (germline): SGHVS, FQNEAQ.